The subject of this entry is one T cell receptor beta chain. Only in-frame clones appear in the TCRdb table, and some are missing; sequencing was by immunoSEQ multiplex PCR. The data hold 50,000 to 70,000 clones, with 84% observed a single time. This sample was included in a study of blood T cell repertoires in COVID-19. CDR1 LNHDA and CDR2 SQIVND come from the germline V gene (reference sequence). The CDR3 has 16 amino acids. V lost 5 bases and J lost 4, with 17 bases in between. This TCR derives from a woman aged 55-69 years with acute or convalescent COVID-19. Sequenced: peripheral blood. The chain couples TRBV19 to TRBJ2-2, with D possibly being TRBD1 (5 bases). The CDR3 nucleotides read TGTGCCAGTAGTCTCAACTGGGGCGCTGGCACCGGGGAGCTGTTTTTT. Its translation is CASSLNWGAGTGELFF.